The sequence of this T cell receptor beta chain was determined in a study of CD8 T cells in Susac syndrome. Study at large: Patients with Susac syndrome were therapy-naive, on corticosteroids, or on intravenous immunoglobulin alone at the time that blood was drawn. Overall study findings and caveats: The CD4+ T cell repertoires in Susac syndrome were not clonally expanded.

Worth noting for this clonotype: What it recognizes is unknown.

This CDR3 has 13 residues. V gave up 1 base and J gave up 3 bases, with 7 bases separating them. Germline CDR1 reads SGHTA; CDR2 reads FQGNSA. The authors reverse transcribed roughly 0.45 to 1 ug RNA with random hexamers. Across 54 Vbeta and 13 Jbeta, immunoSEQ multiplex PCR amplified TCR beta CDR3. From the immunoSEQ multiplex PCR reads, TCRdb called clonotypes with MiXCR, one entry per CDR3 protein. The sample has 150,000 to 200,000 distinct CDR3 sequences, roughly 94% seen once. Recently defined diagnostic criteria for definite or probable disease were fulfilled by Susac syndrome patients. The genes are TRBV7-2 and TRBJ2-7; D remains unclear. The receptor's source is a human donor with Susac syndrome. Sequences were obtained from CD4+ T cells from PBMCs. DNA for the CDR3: TGTGCCAGCAGCTTAGATTCAGGCTACGAGCAGTACTTC. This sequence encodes CASSLDSGYEQYF.